This entry lists 11 T cell receptor beta chains sequenced from one sample in a study of blood T cell repertoires in COVID-19. Profiled with immunoSEQ multiplex PCR; TCRdb holds only in-frame clones, not every one. The sample contains under 250,000 clones, almost 85% of which appear only once. What was sequenced was peripheral blood. These receptors all stem from a woman between 40 and 55 years old with acute or convalescent COVID-19.

The V gene is TRBV6-2 or TRBV6-3, the J gene TRBJ2-3, with 7 bases lining up with TRBD1. V shed 6 bases, J shed 0 bases, and the junction held 6 bases outside the gene matches. The germline CDR1 and CDR2 sequences are MNHEY and SVGEGT. CDR3 length equals 15 residues. The DNA for the CDR3 is TGTGCCAGCAGCCCTGGACAGGCTAGCACAGATACGCAGTATTTT. Protein: CASSPGQASTDTQYF.

The J gene is TRBJ1-1, the V gene TRBV4-1, with TRBD1 as a possible D gene (6 bases). The CDR3 covers 18 residues. Between the trimmed V and J ends, which lost 0 bases and 4 bases, there was a span of 21 bases. Germline CDR1 reads MGHRA; CDR2 reads YSYEKL. The CDR3 reads CASSQDGGFFQGSTEAFF. The CDR3 DNA follows: TGCGCCAGCAGCCAAGATGGGGGCTTCTTCCAGGGAAGCACTGAAGCTTTCTTT.

In nucleotides, the CDR3 is TGTGCCAGCAGCTTTCGGGAGATGAACACTGAAGCTTTCTTT. Its protein is CASSFREMNTEAFF. The chain employs TRBV7-9 and TRBJ1-1; D remains ambiguous. The length of the CDR3 is 14 residues. The germline gives CDR1 SEHNR, CDR2 FQNEAQ (reference sequence). V lost 3 bases and J lost 0, with 8 bases in between.

A single count supports this clone. This chain connects TRBV5-4 to TRBJ2-5, with TRBD2 matching 9 bases. Trimming removed 1 base from V and 1 base from J; junction bases left unmatched: 2. Germline lookup yields CDR1 SGHNT and CDR2 YYREEE (reference sequence). This CDR3 has 15 amino acids. CDR3 loop: CASSLLAGIQETQYF. CDR3 DNA: TGTGCCAGCAGCTTGCTAGCGGGGATCCAAGAGACCCAGTACTTC.

V usage is TRBV10-3 and J usage is TRBJ1-6; TRBD1 aligns across 7 bases. The germline gives CDR1 ENHRY, CDR2 SYGVKD. The CDR3 runs 13 residues. J gave up 6 bases and V 6 bases, and 2 bases lay outside the gene matches. The CDR3 nucleotides read TGTGCCATCAGAGGACAGGTTAATTCACCCCTCCACTTT. Amino acids: CAIRGQVNSPLHF.

The chain is built from TRBV4-2 and TRBJ2-3; D remains ambiguous. CDR3 length equals 16 residues. Deletions cut 1 base from V and 1 base from J, with 12 bases between. Per germline, CDR1 LGHNA and CDR2 YNFKEQ. The DNA for the CDR3 is TGTGCCAGCAGCCAAGTGTCAAACCCGGGCACAGATACGCAGTATTTT. The encoded protein is CASSQVSNPGTDTQYF.

The rearrangement joins TRBV19 to TRBJ1-1; TRBD1 agrees at 7 bases. The germline V gene encodes CDR1 LNHDA and CDR2 SQIVND (reference sequence). The CDR3 sequence is 15 residues long. V dropped 6 bases and J dropped 6; count of bases not matched to a gene: 13. The CDR3 sequence: CASSRPLVRGAEAFF. The CDR3 coding sequence is TGTGCCAGTAGCCGACCCCTTGTCAGGGGGGCTGAAGCTTTCTTT.

Written as DNA, the CDR3 is TGCGCCAGCAGCAAGGGACAGAACACTGAAGCTTTCTTT. It yields the protein CASSKGQNTEAFF. The chain uses TRBV5-1 and TRBJ1-1; tentative D call: TRBD1 (6 bases). The ends were cut back, 4 bases at V and 1 base at J, with 8 bases in the middle. CDR1 and CDR2 (germline): SGHRS, YFSETQ. The length of the CDR3 is 13 residues.

The J gene is TRBJ1-3, the V gene TRBV30; D is ambiguous. The CDR3 has 13 residues. The germline CDR1 and CDR2 sequences are GTSNPN and SVGIG (reference sequence). Trimming cost V 3 bases and J 2 bases, with 8 bases left between them. CDR3 sequence: CAWRRQAGNTIYF. DNA for the CDR3: TGTGCCTGGAGACGGCAGGCTGGAAACACCATATATTTT.

The chain employs TRBV5-1 and TRBJ2-5; 9 nucleotides line up with TRBD2. This CDR3 spans 15 amino acids. V dropped 0 bases and J dropped 4; count of bases not matched to a gene: 4. The germline V gene encodes CDR1 SGHRS and CDR2 YFSETQ. The CDR3 DNA sequence: TGCGCCAGCAGCTTGGGCCAGACTAGCGGAGAGACCCAGTACTTC. As protein: CASSLGQTSGETQYF.

This chain links TRBV27 with TRBJ1-6, with TRBD1 identical over 8 bases. Trimming at V came to 7 bases and at J to 7 bases, leaving 12 bases not matched to a gene. The CDR3 contains 16 residues. Looked up from germline, CDR1 is MNHEY and CDR2 is SMNVEV (reference sequence). The CDR3 sequence: CASKPLRQGLNSPLHF. For the CDR3, the DNA is TGTGCCAGCAAACCCTTAAGACAGGGGTTAAATTCACCCCTCCACTTT.